Listed here are 25 T cell receptor beta chains from one sample, sequenced in a study of blood T cell repertoires in COVID-19 (dated by TCRdb to 2020 to 2022). The method was the immunoSEQ multiplex PCR assay. Drawn from immuneACCESS, this table holds only the in-frame rearrangements with V and J called that TCRdb kept. Clones are partly lost; checked studies trace under half to an unresolved V gene and leave the rest unexplained. The sample table records approximately 170,000 clones; 88% of these occur just once. The ten most abundant clones make up roughly 2% of the sample. What was sequenced was peripheral blood. These receptor sequences come from a man between 50 and 59 years old who had recovered from COVID-19.

J is TRBJ2-3 and V is TRBV5-5; 10 positions agree with TRBD2. The CDR3 extends over 17 amino acids. V shed 1 base, J shed 3 bases, and the junction held 8 bases outside the gene matches. The germline V gene has CDR1 SGHKS and CDR2 YYEKEE (reference sequence). The CDR3 region is CASSLPNLAGATDTQYF. As DNA, the CDR3 is TGTGCCAGCAGCTTGCCGAACCTAGCGGGGGCTACAGATACGCAGTATTTT.

This rearrangement joins TRBV7-9 to TRBJ1-4; 7 bases line up with TRBD1. V shed 2 bases and J 5 bases; nucleotides not matched to a gene: 2. Germline CDR1 and CDR2: SEHNR and FQNEAQ (reference sequence). This CDR3 comprises 14 residues. For the CDR3, the DNA is TGTGCCAGCAGCTTACAGGGGGGAAATGAAAAACTGTTTTTT. Residues: CASSLQGGNEKLFF.

This clone was detected once. The chain combines TRBV5-8 with TRBJ1-2, with 12 positions matching TRBD1. CDR1 is SGHTS and CDR2 is YDEGEE in the germline V gene. Trimming took 4 bases from V and 5 from J; bases not matched to a gene: 12. The CDR3 has 17 residues. Written as DNA, the CDR3 is TGTGCCAGCAGCGGGACAGGGGGCGGTCGGGGAGCGTATGGCTACACCTTC. Translation: CASSGTGGGRGAYGYTF.

This clone has only one observation. The chain is built from TRBV2 and TRBJ2-1, with a tentative D call TRBD1 (6 bases). CDR3 length: 13 amino acids. Trimming pared 7 bases from V and 5 bases from J, leaving 12 bases between. The germline V gene encodes CDR1 SNHLY and CDR2 FYNNEI. The CDR3 here is CASTRTVNNEQFF. CDR3 sequence (DNA): TGTGCCAGCACTCGGACAGTAAACAATGAGCAGTTCTTC.

V is TRBV5-4 and J is TRBJ2-7, with 9 bases that match TRBD1. J gave up 5 bases and V 4 bases, and 7 bases lay outside the gene matches. CDR3 length: 14 amino acids. Germline CDR1 SGHNT, CDR2 YYREEE (reference sequence). The CDR3 nucleotides read TGTGCCAGCAGCGCTACAGGGGGCGGGAACGAGCAGTACTTC. This encodes CASSATGGGNEQYF.

This clone was counted a few times. The chain recombines TRBV9 with TRBJ1-3, with D possibly matching TRBD1 (6 bases). The CDR3 spans 14 residues. Trimming removed 2 bases from V and 4 bases from J, with 10 bases in between. From germline, CDR1 is SGDLS and CDR2 YYNGEE. The CDR3 loop reads CASSVEGVGNTIYF. The CDR3 DNA reads TGTGCCAGCAGCGTTGAGGGGGTAGGAAACACCATATATTTT.

This chain connects TRBV27 to TRBJ2-3, with 8 bases aligning to TRBD2. CDR3 length equals 16 residues. Unmatched junction bases numbered 7, after V lost 2 bases and J lost 3 bases. The V gene's germline CDR1 is MNHEY and CDR2 SMNVEV (reference sequence). CDR3 in amino acids: CASSLAGGGATDTQYF. CDR3 DNA sequence: TGTGCCAGCAGTTTAGCCGGGGGGGGTGCGACAGATACGCAGTATTTT.

This clone occurred once. This rearrangement joins TRBV19 to TRBJ1-4; TRBD1 aligns across 8 bases. In germline, CDR1 is LNHDA, CDR2 SQIVND (reference sequence). The CDR3 contains 15 residues. V lost 1 base, J lost 8 bases, and 6 bases stayed unmatched. In DNA, the CDR3 is TGTGCCAGTAGTATAGTGACAGGGGCCGGGGAAAAACTGTTTTTT. Its translation is CASSIVTGAGEKLFF.

The chain combines TRBV11-3 with TRBJ2-1; 15 nucleotides line up with TRBD2. This CDR3 is 17 amino acids long. Germline V gene lookup returns CDR1 SGHNT and CDR2 YENEEA. The ends lost 0 bases at V and 7 bases at J; junction bases unmatched: 4. CDR3 DNA: TGTGCCAGCAGCTTAGATGGACTAGCGGGGGGGAAAAATGAGCAGTTCTTC. Protein sequence: CASSLDGLAGGKNEQFF.

V is TRBV24-1 and J is TRBJ2-5; D is perhaps TRBD2 (7 bases). V was cut by 3 bases and J by 3 bases, with 16 bases left in between. The CDR3 extends over 16 amino acids. CDR1 and CDR2 from the germline V gene are KGHDR and SFDVKD. CDR3 region: CATSDRSGGEEETQYF. The CDR3 DNA reads TGTGCCACCAGTGATCGGTCGGGGGGCGAGGAAGAGACCCAGTACTTC.

The rearrangement links TRBV9 to TRBJ1-5, with 7 bases that match TRBD1. Germline trimming cut 3 bases from V and 1 base from J; bases unmatched to any gene: 1. This CDR3 is built from 14 residues. CDR1 SGDLS and CDR2 YYNGEE come from the germline V gene. In nucleotides, the CDR3 is TGTGCCAGCAGCGCGGACAGGAGCAATCAGCCCCAGCATTTT. Amino acids: CASSADRSNQPQHF.

The chain has TRBV6-5 and TRBJ1-5; weak D call: TRBD1 (5 bases). Germline V lookup: CDR1 MNHEY, CDR2 SVGAGI. The CDR3 extends over 15 amino acids. V lost 6 bases and J lost 1, with 13 bases in between. CDR3 bases: TGTGCCAGCAGGGGCCCCCGACAGAGCAATCAGCCCCAGCATTTT. The encoded protein is CASRGPRQSNQPQHF.

The J gene is TRBJ2-7, the V gene TRBV3-1 (or the pseudogene TRBV3-2), with a tentative D call TRBD2 (6 bases). Germline V gene lookup returns CDR1 LGHDT and CDR2 YNNKEL (reference sequence). V was pared by 7 bases and J by 5 bases, with 12 bases between. The length of the CDR3 is 12 residues. The DNA for the CDR3 is TGTGCCAGCACGGGACTGGCTGACGAGCAGTACTTC. It specifies CASTGLADEQYF.

The rearrangement joins TRBV6-5 to TRBJ1-1, with unresolved D. The V and J ends lost 9 bases and 3 bases respectively, with 11 bases between them. Germline CDR1 reads MNHEY; CDR2 reads SVGAGI. The CDR3 is made up of 12 amino acids. CDR3 protein: CASRAGYTEAFF. The CDR3 DNA reads TGTGCCAGTCGGGCGGGGTACACTGAAGCTTTCTTT.

The chain has TRBV5-1 and TRBJ2-3; TRBD1 matches at 8 bases. CDR3 length: 15 amino acids. Germline CDR1 reads SGHRS; CDR2 reads YFSETQ. V was pared by 4 bases and J by 2 bases, with 6 bases of the junction left unmatched. Here the CDR3 reads CASSRVGQDTDTQYF. DNA of the CDR3: TGCGCCAGCAGCCGGGTGGGACAGGACACAGATACGCAGTATTTT.

This chain links TRBV25-1 with TRBJ2-6; TRBD2 is a possible D gene (6 bases). Trimming stripped 0 bases from V and 4 bases from J, with 10 bases between. The CDR3 sequence is 16 residues long. Looked up from germline, CDR1 is MGHDK and CDR2 is SYGVNS. The CDR3 sequence is CASSEYGGVGANVLTF. DNA for the CDR3: TGTGCCAGCAGTGAATACGGAGGGGTCGGGGCCAACGTCCTGACTTTC.

V and J are TRBV7-9 and TRBJ2-4; 12 nucleotides line up with TRBD1. This CDR3 has 16 residues. Unmatched junction bases numbered 10, after V lost 5 bases and J lost 8 bases. Germline CDR1 reads SEHNR; CDR2 reads FQNEAQ (reference sequence). The CDR3 DNA sequence: TGTGCCAGCAGCGGGACAGGGGGCTCCCCCGAGGACATTCAGTACTTC. Translation gives CASSGTGGSPEDIQYF.

V and J are TRBV6-5 and TRBJ2-2; D possibly corresponds to TRBD2 (5 bases). V gave up 6 bases and J gave up 7 bases, with 15 bases separating them. Germline CDR1 and CDR2: MNHEY and SVGAGI. This CDR3 region has 14 residues. Here the CDR3 reads CASRYPRVDGELFF. In DNA form, the CDR3 reads TGTGCCAGCAGATATCCGAGGGTGGACGGGGAGCTGTTTTTT.

J is TRBJ2-1 and V is TRBV20-1, with D uncertain. The ends were cut back, 6 bases at V and 6 bases at J, with 9 bases in the middle. In germline, CDR1 is DFQATT, CDR2 SNEGSKA (reference sequence). CDR3 length equals 11 residues. The CDR3: CSAPKRNEQFF. Here the CDR3 DNA reads TGCAGTGCCCCTAAGCGCAATGAGCAGTTCTTC.

The chain has TRBV28 and TRBJ1-6; D is perhaps TRBD1 (6 bases). Germline CDR1 reads MDHEN; CDR2 reads SYDVKM. Trimming pared 6 bases from V and 9 bases from J, leaving 12 bases between. CDR3 length: 13 amino acids. The CDR3 reads CASSILRGSPLHF. In DNA, the CDR3 is TGTGCCAGCAGCATCCTCAGGGGTTCACCCCTCCACTTT.

The chain combines TRBV3-1 (or the pseudogene TRBV3-2) with TRBJ2-5; TRBD2 agrees at 10 bases. V lost 0 bases, J lost 2 bases, and 3 bases stayed unmatched. Germline lookup yields CDR1 LGHDT and CDR2 YNNKEL (reference sequence). CDR3 length: 16 amino acids. CDR3 residues: CASSQDLLAGQETQYF. Written as DNA, the CDR3 is TGTGCCAGCAGCCAAGATTTACTAGCGGGGCAAGAGACCCAGTACTTC.

V gene TRBV6-5 combines with J gene TRBJ2-3; D call uncertain. Deletions cut 10 bases from V and 2 bases from J, with 7 bases between. This CDR3 has 11 residues. Germline loops: CDR1 MNHEY, CDR2 SVGAGI. The CDR3 nucleotides read TGTGCCACATCTACCACAGATACGCAGTATTTT. Protein product: CATSTTDTQYF.

The gene calls are TRBV29-1 and TRBJ2-2, with 8 nucleotides matching TRBD2. CDR3 size: 13 residues. Trimming removed 5 bases from V and 5 bases from J; junction bases left unmatched: 4. In germline, CDR1 is SQVTM, CDR2 ANQGSEA. The CDR3 region is CSVLAGQTGELFF. The CDR3 DNA follows: TGCAGCGTTCTAGCGGGTCAAACCGGGGAGCTGTTTTTT.

This chain links TRBV5-4 with TRBJ1-2; TRBD1 might be the D (5 bases). This CDR3 comprises 13 residues. CDR1 is SGHNT and CDR2 is YYREEE in the germline V gene (reference sequence). The V gene lost 6 bases and the J gene lost 8 bases, with 17 bases spanning the gap. CDR3 DNA sequence: TGTGCCAGCACCGACGGGGGAGGAAGGGGCTACACCTTC. Residues: CASTDGGGRGYTF. Using reference TRBV5-4 and TRBJ1-2 for the parts outside the CDR3, the full variable domain is ETGVTQSPTHLIKTRGQQVTLRCSSQSGHNTVSWYQQALGQGPQFIFQYYREEENGRGNFPPRFSGLQFPNYSSELNVNALELDDSALYLCASTDGGGRGYTFGSGTRLTVV.

This clone was counted a single time. This chain connects TRBV24-1 to TRBJ2-1, with D possibly TRBD1 on 6 matching bases. V lost 8 bases and J lost 2, with 9 bases in between. CDR1 is KGHDR and CDR2 is SFDVKD in the germline V gene. This CDR3 spans 13 amino acids. As DNA, the CDR3 is TGTGCCACCAACACAGGGACCTACAATGAGCAGTTCTTC. As protein: CATNTGTYNEQFF.